These T cell receptor beta chains were read from a single sample in a study of technical replicates of blood from a handful of donors. Clones were sequenced by immunoSEQ multiplex PCR, and TCRdb holds only the in-frame ones, with some missing. The sample contains nearly 80,000 clones, 90% to 95% of which appear only once. The specimen was T cells isolated from PBMCs. Every receptor here comes from a human donor in good health. The CDR3 runs from the conserved cysteine through the conserved F or W. The order of the fields is J gene, D gene, CDR3 length, V gene, clone size, CDR3 protein, CDR3 DNA. D genes are given only for firm matches. Not all rows give a size; the values are once, few, many and, for expanded clones, a class.

j_gene: TRBJ2-1; d_gene: -; len: 16; v_gene: TRBV4-2; abundance: -; CDR3aa: CASSQDFLSPGNEQFF; CDR3nt: TGTGCCAGCAGCCAAGATTTCCTATCCCCTGGCAATGAGCAGTTCTTC
j_gene: TRBJ2-5; d_gene: -; len: 13; v_gene: TRBV28; abundance: once; CDR3aa: CASSLNRRETQYF; CDR3nt: TGTGCCAGCAGTTTAAACAGGAGAGAGACCCAGTACTTC
j_gene: TRBJ2-1; d_gene: -; len: 15; v_gene: TRBV9; abundance: -; CDR3aa: CASSVGAASYNEQFF; CDR3nt: TGTGCCAGCAGCGTAGGTGCGGCCTCCTACAATGAGCAGTTCTTC
j_gene: TRBJ1-1; d_gene: -; len: 10; v_gene: TRBV10-3; abundance: -; CDR3aa: CASGLGGAFF; CDR3nt: TGTGCCAGCGGGCTGGGAGGGGCTTTCTTT
j_gene: TRBJ2-6; d_gene: -; len: 15; v_gene: TRBV10-3; abundance: -; CDR3aa: CAISESGDGANVLTF; CDR3nt: TGTGCCATCAGTGAGTCAGGGGATGGGGCCAACGTCCTGACTTTC
j_gene: TRBJ1-1; d_gene: -; len: 15; v_gene: TRBV10-3; abundance: -; CDR3aa: CAISDPEGVNTEAFF; CDR3nt: TGTGCCATCAGTGACCCCGAGGGCGTGAACACTGAAGCTTTCTTT
j_gene: TRBJ1-1; d_gene: -; len: 15; v_gene: TRBV7-9; abundance: -; CDR3aa: CASTRPETMNTEAFF; CDR3nt: TGTGCCAGCACCCGGCCGGAGACCATGAACACTGAAGCTTTCTTT
j_gene: TRBJ1-2; d_gene: -; len: 17; v_gene: TRBV6-1; abundance: once; CDR3aa: CASSEAFWGVGDYGYTF; CDR3nt: TGTGCCAGCAGTGAAGCCTTCTGGGGGGTTGGGGACTATGGCTACACCTTC
j_gene: TRBJ2-7; d_gene: TRBD2; len: 16; v_gene: TRBV23-1; abundance: -; CDR3aa: CASSQWGGINGYEQYF; CDR3nt: TGCGCCAGCAGTCAATGGGGGGGGATAAATGGTTACGAGCAGTACTTC
j_gene: TRBJ1-5; d_gene: TRBD1; len: 17; v_gene: TRBV6-4; abundance: -; CDR3aa: CASREGSRQGANQPQHF; CDR3nt: TGTGCCAGCAGGGAAGGGAGTCGGCAGGGGGCTAATCAGCCCCAGCATTTT
j_gene: TRBJ1-4; d_gene: -; len: 15; v_gene: TRBV27; abundance: -; CDR3aa: CASSLFQGSGEKLFF; CDR3nt: TGTGCCAGCAGTTTATTCCAGGGATCGGGTGAAAAACTGTTTTTT
j_gene: TRBJ2-7; d_gene: -; len: 13; v_gene: TRBV10-3; abundance: -; CDR3aa: CAISETGDYEQYF; CDR3nt: TGTGCCATCAGTGAGACAGGTGACTACGAGCAGTACTTC